This is a list of T cell receptor beta chains from one sample in a study of blood T cell repertoires in COVID-19. This table comes from immunoSEQ multiplex PCR, and its TCRdb copy is limited to in-frame clones, with some not included. The sample lists 45,000 to 65,000 clones, about 85% occurring once. Specimen: peripheral blood. These receptors originate from a woman aged 80 or over with acute or convalescent COVID-19. Both conserved end residues are part of each CDR3. A D gene is named only where the DNA matches it firmly. Size tells how often a clone was seen (once, few, many) or the class of an expanded clone, and some rows leave it out.

>NA|NA|TRBV5-1|TRBJ2-6
CASRIEIERSGANVLTF
TGCGCCAGCAGGATTGAGATTGAGCGTTCTGGGGCCAACGTCCTGACTTTC
>few|TRBD1|TRBV6-2/TRBV6-3|TRBJ1-2
CASSYLRGTDDGYTF
TGTGCCAGCAGTTATTTACGCGGGACAGATGATGGCTACACCTTC
>NA|TRBD1|TRBV12-5|TRBJ1-3
CASGSGQGHSGNTIYF
TGTGCTAGTGGTAGCGGACAGGGCCACTCTGGAAACACCATATATTTT
>NA|NA|TRBV7-6|TRBJ2-7
CASSSILGTGLDEQYF
TGTGCCAGCAGCTCTATCCTAGGTACGGGTCTCGACGAGCAGTACTTC
>few|NA|TRBV7-6|TRBJ2-5
CASSPSQETQYF
TGTGCCAGCAGCCCCAGCCAAGAGACCCAGTACTTC
>NA|TRBD2|TRBV11-3|TRBJ2-1
CASSLGGAGSNEQFF
TGTGCCAGCAGCTTGGGAGGGGCGGGCTCCAATGAGCAGTTCTTC
>NA|NA|TRBV5-1|TRBJ1-4
CASSLFSEATNEKLFF
TGCGCCAGCAGCTTGTTCTCAGAGGCAACTAATGAAAAACTGTTTTTT
>NA|NA|TRBV12-3/TRBV12-4|TRBJ1-5
CASSLPGLPQHF
TGTGCCAGCAGTTTACCGGGTTTGCCCCAGCATTTT
>few|NA|TRBV5-1|TRBJ1-2
CASSSQGKEGYTF
TGCGCCAGCAGCTCACAGGGTAAAGAGGGCTACACCTTC
>NA|NA|TRBV6-5|TRBJ1-5
CASSPGSSIHQPQHF
TGTGCCAGCAGTCCCGGGTCCTCAATCCATCAGCCCCAGCATTTT
>NA|TRBD1|TRBV5-4|TRBJ2-7
CASSLGQGSYYEQYF
TGTGCCAGCAGCTTGGGACAGGGGTCCTACTACGAGCAGTACTTC
>few|TRBD1|TRBV6-5|TRBJ2-7
CASRETGYSYEQYF
TGTGCCAGCAGGGAGACAGGGTACTCCTACGAGCAGTACTTC
>once|NA|TRBV11-3|TRBJ2-1
CASSSGGGGPYNEQFF
TGTGCCAGCAGCTCCGGAGGGGGGGGCCCCTACAATGAGCAGTTCTTC
>NA|TRBD1|TRBV10-3|TRBJ2-7
CAISQGQGGYEQYF
TGTGCCATCAGCCAGGGACAGGGTGGCTACGAGCAGTACTTC
>NA|TRBD1|TRBV7-8|TRBJ1-5
CASSDRGHSNQPQHF
TGTGCCAGCAGCGACAGGGGGCATAGCAATCAGCCCCAGCATTTT
>NA|NA|TRBV18|TRBJ1-3
CASSSTNRVSGNTIYF
TGTGCCAGCTCATCGACTAACAGGGTATCTGGAAACACCATATATTTT
>NA|NA|TRBV3-1/TRBV3-2|TRBJ1-2
CASRGGNYGYTF
TGTGCCAGCAGAGGAGGGAACTATGGCTACACCTTC
>NA|NA|TRBV3-1/TRBV3-2|TRBJ1-4
CASSQGAEKLFF
TGTGCCAGCAGCCAGGGGGCGGAAAAACTGTTTTTT
>NA|TRBD1|TRBV10-1|TRBJ1-1
CASSSGTVNTEAFF
TGCGCCAGCAGCTCCGGGACAGTGAACACTGAAGCTTTCTTT
>NA|NA|TRBV18|TRBJ2-3
CASSPMVRRGPSGDTQYF
TGTGCCAGCTCACCAATGGTCCGGCGGGGGCCCTCCGGAGATACGCAGTATTTT
>NA|NA|TRBV6-5|TRBJ2-7
CASRDPTDYEQYF
TGTGCCAGCAGGGACCCGACAGACTACGAGCAGTACTTC
>NA|TRBD1|TRBV2|TRBJ2-1
CAIQIIQGANEQFF
TGTGCCATACAGATTATCCAGGGGGCCAATGAGCAGTTCTTC
>NA|NA|TRBV19|TRBJ2-3
CASGRLADTQYF
TGTGCCAGTGGGAGACTAGCAGATACGCAGTATTTT
>NA|NA|TRBV3-1/TRBV3-2|TRBJ1-1
CASSPGAFMNTEAFF
TGTGCCAGCAGCCCAGGGGCCTTTATGAACACTGAAGCTTTCTTT
>NA|NA|TRBV25-1|TRBJ2-7
CASSESWGGRTYEQYF
TGTGCCAGCAGTGAGTCCTGGGGGGGGCGCACCTACGAGCAGTACTTC
>NA|NA|TRBV7-2|TRBJ1-2
CASSLGAPSPYGYTF
TGTGCCAGCAGCTTAGGGGCCCCGTCCCCCTATGGCTACACCTTC
>once|NA|TRBV18|TRBJ2-3
CASSPVLLDLDTQYF
TGTGCCAGCTCCCCAGTATTATTAGATCTGGATACGCAGTATTTT
>NA|NA|TRBV2|TRBJ2-7
CASKERELHYEQYF
TGTGCCAGCAAGGAGAGGGAATTGCACTACGAGCAGTACTTC
>once|TRBD1|TRBV11-3|TRBJ2-1
CASSLAWDRGPAHLYNEQFF
TGTGCCAGCAGCTTAGCCTGGGACAGGGGACCCGCGCACCTTTACAATGAGCAGTTCTTC
>NA|TRBD1|TRBV7-9|TRBJ1-2
CASSDGQDYGYTF
TGTGCCAGCAGCGATGGACAGGACTATGGCTACACCTTC
>NA|TRBD1|TRBV5-1|TRBJ1-4
CASSLQTGGNEKLFF
TGCGCCAGCAGCTTACAGACAGGGGGTAATGAAAAACTGTTTTTT
>NA|NA|TRBV18|TRBJ1-5
CASSPRGSLNQPQHF
TGTGCCAGCTCACCACGGGGCAGCCTCAATCAGCCCCAGCATTTT
>once|NA|TRBV19|TRBJ2-5
CASSIGPRGSNSETQYF
TGTGCCAGTAGTATTGGTCCCAGGGGTTCCAACAGCGAGACCCAGTACTTC
>NA|TRBD2|TRBV5-1|TRBJ2-7
CASSSTGTSLSYEQYF
TGCGCCAGCAGCTCGACTGGGACTAGCCTAAGCTACGAGCAGTACTTC
>NA|NA|TRBV21-1|TRBJ2-2
CASLTSGEPGGELFF
TGTGCCAGCCTGACTAGCGGGGAGCCGGGGGGGGAGCTGTTTTTT
>NA|TRBD1|TRBV6-5|TRBJ1-1
CASSQQGGTEAFF
TGTGCCAGCAGTCAACAGGGGGGCACTGAAGCTTTCTTT
>NA|TRBD1|TRBV2|TRBJ1-1
CASINRGWYEAFF
TGTGCCAGCATTAACAGGGGGTGGTATGAAGCTTTCTTT
>NA|NA|TRBV5-1|TRBJ1-2
CASSLDVDYGYTF
TGCGCCAGCAGCCTAGACGTTGACTATGGCTACACCTTC
>NA|TRBD2|TRBV5-4|TRBJ2-3
CASSSGLAADTQYF
TGTGCCAGCAGCTCCGGACTAGCAGCAGATACGCAGTATTTT
>few|TRBD1|TRBV3-1/TRBV3-2|TRBJ2-7
CASSSGQSYEQYF
TGTGCCAGCAGCTCGGGACAGTCCTACGAGCAGTACTTC
>NA|NA|TRBV30|TRBJ2-2
CAWDPGQIKTGELFF
TGTGCCTGGGACCCTGGACAGATAAAAACCGGGGAGCTGTTTTTT
>NA|NA|TRBV30|TRBJ1-2
CAWRAGVGGYTF
TGTGCCTGGAGAGCAGGGGTCGGGGGCTACACCTTC
>NA|NA|TRBV5-4|TRBJ1-3
CASSLPGRGNTIYF
TGTGCCAGCAGCTTGCCCGGGAGGGGAAACACCATATATTTT
>once|TRBD2|TRBV2|TRBJ2-5
CASSEALAGGETQYF
TGTGCCAGCAGTGAAGCCCTAGCGGGGGGGGAGACCCAGTACTTC
>few|TRBD1|TRBV14|TRBJ2-7
CASSHPGDRASYEQYF
TGTGCCAGCAGCCACCCAGGGGACAGGGCTTCCTACGAGCAGTACTTC
>few|NA|TRBV12-3/TRBV12-4|TRBJ1-2
CASSLPFYGYTF
TGTGCCAGCAGTTTACCCTTCTATGGCTACACCTTC
>NA|NA|TRBV13|TRBJ1-1
CASSLRGMNTEAFF
TGTGCCAGCAGCTTAAGGGGGATGAACACTGAAGCTTTCTTT
>NA|NA|TRBV6-1|TRBJ1-6
CASSERDSYNSPLHF
TGTGCCAGCAGTGAGAGGGACTCCTATAATTCACCCCTCCACTTT
>NA|TRBD1|TRBV11-2|TRBJ2-7
CASSLGTGTGYEQYF
TGTGCCAGCAGCTTAGGGACAGGGACCGGCTACGAGCAGTACTTC
>NA|TRBD2|TRBV30|TRBJ2-3
CARTSGNTDTQYF
TGTGCCCGGACTAGCGGCAACACAGATACGCAGTATTTT
>NA|NA|TRBV19|TRBJ2-7
CASSIGGAINYEQYF
TGTGCCAGTAGTATAGGCGGGGCAATTAACTACGAGCAGTACTTC
>NA|NA|TRBV21-1|TRBJ2-1
CASSTQPLSYNEQFF
TGTGCCAGCAGCACACAACCTCTCTCCTACAATGAGCAGTTCTTC
>once|TRBD1|TRBV5-1|TRBJ1-1
CASSASGTGYTEAFF
TGCGCCAGCAGCGCCTCCGGGACAGGATACACTGAAGCTTTCTTT
>NA|NA|TRBV3-1/TRBV3-2|TRBJ1-1
CASSLNDGAEAFF
TGTGCCAGCAGCCTCAACGATGGAGCTGAAGCTTTCTTT
>few|TRBD1|TRBV18|TRBJ1-2
CASSPPQGEGYGYTF
TGTGCCAGCTCACCACCACAGGGGGAGGGCTATGGCTACACCTTC